The present T cell receptor beta chain was sequenced within a study of T cells in Graves' hyperthyroidism and ophthalmopathy. Study-level findings and limits: Most thyroid clonotypes expanded above 0.001 appeared in blood too. Ophthalmopathy could be told apart from stable hyperthyroidism with a 13 V-J model.

The CDR3 is made up of 17 amino acids. V lost 6 bases and J lost 0, with 15 bases in between. Germline V gene sequence: CDR1 MNHEY, CDR2 SMNVEV (reference sequence). Each 10 ml fresh peripheral blood draw supplied the PBMCs. As to this clonotype: As yet, its antigen is unknown. A much larger clone is a single base away; this may be a read error. Without the conserved terminal phenylalanine or tryptophan, this CDR3 likely stems from a read error.

The TCR beta CDR3 regions underwent amplification using RNA transcripts as the source. HTBI primers drove first-round RT-PCR of the TCR CDR3. One entry per CDR3 protein results from TCRdb running MiXCR on the multiplex PCR reads. The sample includes fewer than 750,000 distinct CDR3 sequences, about 14% of them seen just once. The TCR comes from a woman between 45 and 65 years old with Graves' ophthalmopathy. Specimen: blood. The chain joins TRBV27 to TRBJ1-6; tentative D call: TRBD1 (6 bases). The CDR3 DNA is TGTGCCAGCAGCCTGGACAGCCCGAGCTCCTATAATTCACCCCTCCACCTT. Translation gives CASSLDSPSSYNSPLHL.